The T cell receptor beta chain under discussion was sequenced for a study of monozygotic twins with cystic fibrosis. About the research overall: Roughly 3.2 micrograms of fragmented DNA underwent around 15 PCR cycles for library preparation.

Points on this clone: No antigen is known for it.

Only in-frame clones appear in the TCRdb table, and some are missing; sequencing was by immunoSEQ multiplex PCR. The sample records around 34,000 clones, 92% being singletons. Whole-study results and caveats: The repertoire was suggested to be naive-dominated, clonality median about 0.009. In 13 of 16 pairs, V gene usage was closest to the co-twin's.

The sample was blood. The receptor's source is a girl aged 2-15 years with cystic fibrosis.

CDR3 residues: CASSPSRYGGPTEAFF. For the CDR3, the DNA is TGTGCCAGCAGCCCCAGTCGTTATGGAGGGCCCACTGAAGCTTTCTTT. The rearrangement joins TRBV7-8 to TRBJ1-1; D is undetermined. CDR1 and CDR2 from the germline V gene are SGHVS and FQNEAQ. CDR3 length: 16 residues. V lost 5 bases and J 4 bases, leaving 20 bases between the germline ends. Full variable domain (rest looked up from reference TRBV7-8 and TRBJ1-1): GAGVSQSPRYKVAKRGQDVALRCDPISGHVSLFWYQQALGQGPEFLTYFQNEAQLDKSGLPSDRFFAERPEGSVSTLKIQRTQQEDSAVYLCASSPSRYGGPTEAFFGQGTRLTVV.